This T cell receptor beta chain was identified during a study of T cell changes during pregnancy in multiple sclerosis. The germline gives CDR1 MDHEN, CDR2 SYDVKM. The CDR3 loop spans 18 amino acids. V lost 1 base to trimming and J lost 3 bases, with 22 bases between them. The repertoire was sequenced with immunoSEQ multiplex PCR; TCRdb's copy has only in-frame clones and lacks some. The table lists about 27,000 clones, around nine tenths of them singletons. V is TRBV28 and J is TRBJ2-7; a possible D gene is TRBD2 (6 bases). The receptor's source is a female donor with multiple sclerosis, enrolled in a pregnancy study. Material: CD8+ T cells from peripheral blood mononuclear cells, obtained in the second trimester of pregnancy. The CDR3 sequence: CASSLSLSGGTTLYEQYF. CDR3 nucleotide sequence: TGTGCCAGCAGTTTATCACTTTCTGGAGGGACGACGCTCTACGAGCAGTACTTC.